What follows are 4 T cell receptor beta chains derived from one specimen sequenced in a study of T cells in Graves' hyperthyroidism and ophthalmopathy. The CDR3 regions of TCR beta were amplified from RNA transcripts. A first-round RT-PCR of the TCR CDR3 used the HTBI primer set. TCRdb independently ran MiXCR on the multiplex PCR reads; one entry per CDR3 protein. The sample holds roughly 420,000 distinct CDR3 sequences, about a sixth seen once. Sequenced material: blood. These receptors all stem from a woman aged 18-29 years with Graves' hyperthyroidism.

CDR3 DNA: TGTGCCAGCAGCCAAGAGAGCCAGGGCTATACCTCTGGGGCCAACGTCCTGACTTTC. It yields the protein CASSQESQGYTSGANVLTF. The rearrangement uses TRBV3-1 and TRBJ2-6; D is possibly TRBD1 (5 bases). Germline assignment: CDR1 LGHDT and CDR2 YNNKEL (reference sequence). The V gene lost 0 bases and the J gene lost 0 bases, with 15 bases spanning the gap. The CDR3 consists of 19 residues.

The table lists this clonotype with a few counts. This chain links TRBV25-1 with TRBJ1-2; TRBD1 is a possible D gene (5 bases). The CDR3 has 12 amino acids. V was clipped by 10 bases and J by 5 bases, with 14 bases between them. The germline V gene encodes CDR1 MGHDK and CDR2 SYGVNS. CDR3 loop: CATTGTSYGYTF. CDR3 sequence (DNA): TGTGCCACCACCGGGACGTCATATGGCTACACCTTC.

This clonotype was counted ten times or more. This chain joins TRBV12-3 or TRBV12-4 and TRBJ2-3; 7 positions match TRBD2. The CDR3 has 17 residues. With V trimmed by 5 bases and J by 0 bases, 11 bases remained unmatched. The CDR3: CASSLSLRLASTDTQYF. The CDR3 DNA reads TGTGCCAGCAGTCTCTCCCTCCGACTAGCTAGCACAGATACGCAGTATTTT.

The chain uses TRBV12-3 or TRBV12-4 and TRBJ2-1, with a weak D call TRBD2 (5 bases). The CDR3 totals 16 residues. Trimming pared 4 bases from V and 3 bases from J, leaving 16 bases between. CDR3 region: CASSWASTRLYNEQFF. CDR3 DNA sequence: TGTGCCAGCAGTTGGGCCAGCACTAGGCTCTACAATGAGCAGTTCTTC.